This T cell receptor beta chain comes out of a study of T cell responses to AZD1222 COVID-19 vaccine. The method was immunoSEQ multiplex PCR; TCRdb's version includes in-frame clones alone and lacks a portion of them. Seen here are roughly 110,000 clones, 70% to 90% observed once, and the top ten hold less than 8%. This CDR3 spans 15 amino acids. Trimming took off 0 bases at V and 0 bases at J, with 8 bases between the two ends. Germline V CDR1 and CDR2: MNHEY, SMNVEV (reference sequence). This receptor was identified in an adult in good health. The specimen comprised peripheral blood, sampled on day 0 of AZD1222 vaccination. This chain links TRBV27 with TRBJ2-5, with D perhaps TRBD1 or TRBD2 (5 bases each). CDR3 nucleotide sequence: TGTGCCAGCAGTTTATCATGGGGGTACCAAGAGACCCAGTACTTC. Its translation: CASSLSWGYQETQYF.